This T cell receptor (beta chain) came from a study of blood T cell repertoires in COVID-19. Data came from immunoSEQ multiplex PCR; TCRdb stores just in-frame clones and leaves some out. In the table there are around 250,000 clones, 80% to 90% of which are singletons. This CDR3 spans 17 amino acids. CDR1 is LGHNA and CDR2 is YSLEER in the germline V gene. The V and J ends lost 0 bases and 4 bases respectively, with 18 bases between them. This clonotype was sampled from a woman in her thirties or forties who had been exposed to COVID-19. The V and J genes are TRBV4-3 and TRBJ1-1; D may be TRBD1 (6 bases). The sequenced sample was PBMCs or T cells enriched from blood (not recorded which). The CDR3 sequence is CASSQDRVGGASTEAFF. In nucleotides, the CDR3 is TGCGCCAGCAGCCAAGATCGGGTTGGGGGGGCAAGCACTGAAGCTTTCTTT.